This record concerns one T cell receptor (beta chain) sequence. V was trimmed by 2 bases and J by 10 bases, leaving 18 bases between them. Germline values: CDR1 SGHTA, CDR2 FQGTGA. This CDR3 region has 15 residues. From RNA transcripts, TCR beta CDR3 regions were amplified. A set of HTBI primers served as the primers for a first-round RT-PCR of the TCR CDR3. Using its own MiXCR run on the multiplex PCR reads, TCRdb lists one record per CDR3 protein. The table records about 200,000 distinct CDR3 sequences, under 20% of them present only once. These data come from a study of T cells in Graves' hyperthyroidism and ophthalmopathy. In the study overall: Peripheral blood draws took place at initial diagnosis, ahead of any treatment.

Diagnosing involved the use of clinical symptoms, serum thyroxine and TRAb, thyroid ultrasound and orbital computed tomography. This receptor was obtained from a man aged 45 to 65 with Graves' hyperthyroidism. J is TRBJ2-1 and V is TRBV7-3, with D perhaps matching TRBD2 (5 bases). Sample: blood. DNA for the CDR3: TGTGCCAGCAGCTTATCGGGCGGTCTAGCTGGCGAGCAGTTCTTC. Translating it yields CASSLSGGLAGEQFF.